A single sample is the source of the 14 T cell receptor beta chains below, sequenced in a study of blood T cell repertoires in COVID-19. Sequencing used immunoSEQ multiplex PCR; TCRdb keeps in-frame clones, though not all of them. This repertoire shows over 200,000 clones, 65% to 85% found once; its top ten account for roughly 8.8%. Sequenced sample: peripheral blood. These receptors were collected from a woman between 50 and 59 years old with acute or convalescent COVID-19.

The chain uses TRBV6-5 and TRBJ2-1; 13 bases fit TRBD2. The CDR3 is 14 residues long. Unmatched junction bases numbered 8, after V lost 6 bases and J lost 12 bases. CDR1 MNHEY and CDR2 SVGAGI come from the germline V gene. The DNA for the CDR3 is TGTGCCAGCAGGACTAGCGGGAGGCCCCTGTCGCAGTTCTTC. Protein sequence: CASRTSGRPLSQFF.

This clone was counted between two and nine times. The chain has TRBV5-5 and TRBJ2-7, with TRBD1 identical over 9 bases. Germline V CDR1 and CDR2: SGHKS, YYEKEE (reference sequence). V lost 4 bases and J lost 3; bases outside the gene matches: 8. The length of the CDR3 is 15 residues. This CDR3 reads CASSRAEGQGYEQYF. The CDR3 DNA is TGTGCCAGCAGCCGAGCAGAGGGACAGGGCTACGAGCAGTACTTC.

This clone was seen only a few times. The chain uses TRBV12-1 and TRBJ1-1; TRBD1 is the table's D call and was not checked against the DNA. TRBV12-1 is a known pseudogene. CDR3 length: 16 residues. The CDR3 DNA reads TGTGCCACCCCGATAAGACAGTCCCGCGAGGTCACTGAAGCTTTCTTT. Its protein product is CATPIRQSREVTEAFF.

This clone showed up just a few times. The chain combines TRBV10-2 with TRBJ2-7; TRBD2 matches at 11 bases. Germline loops: CDR1 WSHSY, CDR2 SAAADI. Trimming took 10 bases from V and 2 from J; bases not matched to a gene: 4. This CDR3 contains 13 residues. The CDR3 is CATRLAGTYEQYF. The CDR3 region has the DNA TGCGCCACCCGACTAGCGGGAACCTACGAGCAGTACTTC.

The table lists this clone with a count of one. The chain joins TRBV6-5 to TRBJ1-6, with D unclear. The V gene's germline CDR1 is MNHEY and CDR2 SVGAGI. The CDR3 is 14 residues long. Trimming cost V 7 bases and J 7 bases, with 14 bases left between them. Here the CDR3 DNA reads TGTGCCAGCACTCTGGGGAGGGTGAATTCACCCCTCCACTTT. Its protein product is CASTLGRVNSPLHF.

The V call is TRBV20-1, the J call TRBJ2-7, with TRBD1 as a possible D gene (5 bases). This CDR3 has 10 residues. CDR1 is DFQATT and CDR2 is SNEGSKA in the germline V gene (reference sequence). V was cut by 3 bases and J by 12 bases, with 12 bases left in between. CDR3 bases: TGCAGTGCTAGGGGGCTCGACGGGTACTTC. Protein: CSARGLDGYF.

The V and J genes are TRBV5-1 and TRBJ2-1; 10 positions match TRBD2. CDR3 length: 14 amino acids. Germline CDR1 is SGHRS and CDR2 is YFSETQ. Trimming at V came to 10 bases and at J to 6 bases, leaving 10 bases not matched to a gene. The CDR3 nucleotides are TGCGCCCGTCCCGAGCGGGAGGGAGGCAATGAGCAGTTCTTC. This codes for CARPEREGGNEQFF.

This clone was seen a handful of times. This chain links TRBV19 with TRBJ2-3, with no clear D. The CDR3 contains 14 residues. V gave up 3 bases and J gave up 0 bases, with 7 bases separating them. Germline CDR1 is LNHDA and CDR2 is SQIVND (reference sequence). The CDR3 loop is CASSIAVSTDTQYF. The CDR3, as DNA: TGTGCCAGTAGTATTGCGGTAAGCACAGATACGCAGTATTTT.

CDR3 protein: CASRPSQGLAGANVLTF. CDR3 sequence (DNA): TGTGCCAGCAGACCGTCGCAGGGGCTAGCTGGGGCCAACGTCCTGACTTTC. V and J are TRBV5-4 and TRBJ2-6; the D gene is possibly TRBD1 (6 bases). CDR3 size: 17 residues. V shed 5 bases and J shed 2 bases, with 17 bases lying between them. Germline lookup yields CDR1 SGHNT and CDR2 YYREEE (reference sequence).

J is TRBJ2-1 and V is TRBV7-8; 9 positions match TRBD1. The CDR3 has 16 residues. Germline CDR1 is SGHVS and CDR2 is FQNEAQ. The junction had 5 bases not matched to a gene; V was cut back by 2 bases and J by 3 bases. The CDR3 sequence is CASSLTQGAGYNEQFF. Written as DNA, the CDR3 is TGTGCCAGCAGCTTAACACAGGGGGCTGGCTACAATGAGCAGTTCTTC.

This clone was seen at least ten times. This chain joins TRBV10-1 and TRBJ2-5, with 15 bases that match TRBD2. The CDR3 totals 20 residues. Germline CDR1 and CDR2: WNHNN and SYGVQD (reference sequence). J lost 3 bases, V lost 0 bases, and 11 bases had no gene match. The CDR3 is CASSESAWTSGRAGEETQYF. The CDR3 region has the DNA TGCGCCAGCAGTGAGTCGGCCTGGACTAGCGGGAGGGCCGGGGAAGAGACCCAGTACTTC.

The chain recombines TRBV24-1 with TRBJ1-5; D is unclear. This CDR3 has 13 residues. The ends were cut back, 1 base at V and 4 bases at J, with 4 bases in the middle. The germline V gene encodes CDR1 KGHDR and CDR2 SFDVKD. CDR3: CATSDFTNQPQHF. CDR3 nucleotide sequence: TGTGCCACCAGTGATTTCACAAATCAGCCCCAGCATTTT.

The V gene is TRBV5-1, the J gene TRBJ2-3, with 7 bases fitting TRBD1. The CDR3 is 13 residues long. J was trimmed by 6 bases and V by 5 bases; bases with no gene match: 6. The germline V gene encodes CDR1 SGHRS and CDR2 YFSETQ. CDR3 nucleotides: TGCGCCAGCAGTAAAGGGGGCGAGGATACGCAGTATTTT. It codes for CASSKGGEDTQYF.

This rearrangement joins TRBV9 to TRBJ1-1; D gene unclear. V was trimmed by 0 bases and J by 1 base, leaving 7 bases between them. The CDR3 length is 14 residues. In germline, CDR1 is SGDLS, CDR2 YYNGEE. CDR3: CASSVGGRNTEAFF. The CDR3, as DNA: TGTGCCAGCAGCGTAGGCGGGAGGAACACTGAAGCTTTCTTT.